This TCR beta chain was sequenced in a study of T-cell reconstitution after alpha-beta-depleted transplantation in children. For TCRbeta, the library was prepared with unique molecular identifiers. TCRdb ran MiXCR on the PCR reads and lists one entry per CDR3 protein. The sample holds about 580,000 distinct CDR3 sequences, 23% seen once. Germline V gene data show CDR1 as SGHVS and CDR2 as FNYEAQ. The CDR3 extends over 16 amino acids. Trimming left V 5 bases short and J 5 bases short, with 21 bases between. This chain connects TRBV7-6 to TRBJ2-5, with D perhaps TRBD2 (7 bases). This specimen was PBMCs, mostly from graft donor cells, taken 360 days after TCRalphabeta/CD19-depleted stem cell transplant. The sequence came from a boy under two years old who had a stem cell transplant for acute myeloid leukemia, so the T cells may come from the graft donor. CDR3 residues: CASSLPPGGGKETQYF. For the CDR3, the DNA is TGTGCCAGCAGCCTGCCGCCGGGGGGCGGAAAGGAGACCCAGTACTTC.